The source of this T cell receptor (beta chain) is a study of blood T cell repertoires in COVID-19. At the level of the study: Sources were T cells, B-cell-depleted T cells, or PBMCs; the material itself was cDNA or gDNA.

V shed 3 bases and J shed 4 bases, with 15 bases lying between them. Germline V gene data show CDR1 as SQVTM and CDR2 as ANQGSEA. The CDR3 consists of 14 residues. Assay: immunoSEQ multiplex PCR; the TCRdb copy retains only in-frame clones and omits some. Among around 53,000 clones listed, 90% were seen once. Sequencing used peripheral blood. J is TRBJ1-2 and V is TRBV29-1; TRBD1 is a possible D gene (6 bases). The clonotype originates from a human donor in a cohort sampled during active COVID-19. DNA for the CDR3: TGCAGCGTTGACCCGACAGGAGGCTTCTATGGCTACACCTTC. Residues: CSVDPTGGFYGYTF.